The sequence of this TCR beta chain was determined in a study of cytomegalovirus exposure and HLA in healthy donors. Whole-study findings and limits: Another analysis was done later, and it associated 16,951 TCR beta sequences with HLA alleles at 0.05 false discovery rate. Relative to the approximately 680-donor mean, N-insertions were reportedly fewer in an Asian-associated ancestry cluster in a later analysis. Rarity marked most TCR sequences, yet some public TCRs occurred in many donors.

Concerning this clone: The antigen remains undetermined.

With V trimmed by 4 bases and J by 12 bases, 14 bases remained unmatched. The germline V gene encodes CDR1 SEHNR and CDR2 FQNEAQ (reference sequence). The CDR3 runs to 15 residues. The PCR had 60 Vbeta and 13 Jbeta primers. The assay was immunoSEQ multiplex PCR, and TCRdb's table has in-frame clones only and misses some. This repertoire shows 57,000 or so clones, over 70% found once; its top ten account for about 53%. The chain joins TRBV7-9 to TRBJ2-1, with 8 bases lining up with TRBD2. Sequencing was performed on PBMCs. The origin of this receptor is a man between 50 and 59 years old in good health and CMV-seropositive. This CDR3 is CASSSRGAGVLGQFF. As DNA, the CDR3 is TGTGCCAGCAGCTCCCGCGGAGCGGGAGTTCTTGGGCAGTTCTTC.